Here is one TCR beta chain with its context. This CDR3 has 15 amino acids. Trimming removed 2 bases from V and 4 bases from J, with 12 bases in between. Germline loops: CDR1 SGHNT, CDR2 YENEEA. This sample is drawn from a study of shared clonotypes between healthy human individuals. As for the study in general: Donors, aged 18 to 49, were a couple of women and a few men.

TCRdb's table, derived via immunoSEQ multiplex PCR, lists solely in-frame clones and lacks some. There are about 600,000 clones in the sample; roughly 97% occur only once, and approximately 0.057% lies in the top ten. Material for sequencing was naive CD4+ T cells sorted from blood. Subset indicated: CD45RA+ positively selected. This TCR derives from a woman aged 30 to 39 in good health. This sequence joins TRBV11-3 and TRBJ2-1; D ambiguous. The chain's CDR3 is CASSLSFDGYNEQFF. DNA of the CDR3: TGTGCCAGCAGCTTATCCTTCGACGGATACAATGAGCAGTTCTTC. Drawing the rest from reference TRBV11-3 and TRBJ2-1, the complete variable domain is EAGVVQSPRYKIIEKKQPVAFWCNPISGHNTLYWYLQNLGQGPELLIRYENEEAVDDSQLPKDRFSAERLKGVDSTLKIQPAELGDSAVYLCASSLSFDGYNEQFFGPGTRLTVL.